This TCR beta chain was retrieved from a study of OX40 agonist ivuxolimab in advanced cancers. TCRdb keeps only in-frame clones here, not all; method: immunoSEQ multiplex PCR. The table records about 67,000 clones, about 88% of them present only once. Germline CDR1 reads SNHLY; CDR2 reads FYNNEI. V was cut by 7 bases and J by 10 bases, with 17 bases left in between. The CDR3 sequence is 13 residues long. This TCR came from an adult with an advanced solid tumor such as melanoma, head and neck, liver or kidney cancer. Sequencing used CD4+ or CD8+ T cells sorted from blood, obtained in a trial of the OX40 agonist ivuxolimab. The chain combines TRBV2 with TRBJ1-5; no clear D gene. The DNA of the CDR3 is TGTGCCAGCACCCCTCGACCGAGGGATCCCCAGCATTTT. This translates into CASTPRPRDPQHF.